This T cell receptor (beta chain) appears in the sequencing data of a study of cytomegalovirus exposure and HLA in healthy donors (dated by TCRdb to 2017 to 2019). Regarding the research as a whole: An earlier analysis of some 600 of the donors reported around 280 Gb of sequence data and roughly 120 million unique TCR beta sequences obtained from around 180 million T cells. An early release that covered about 600 HLA-typed donors contained 250 to 350 gigabases of sequencing data and around 80 million unique TCR sequences. Of the approximately 400 genotyped donors, over 65% fell in the genetic ancestry cluster associated with self-reported Caucasian donors. The study aimed to test whether signatures of past pathogen exposure could be identified by cataloging public T cell receptors. The study used immunosequencing to profile the T cell repertoires of several hundred subjects and linked those repertoires to cytomegalovirus serostatus. A separate validation cohort of 90 to 150 different subjects was used in addition to the roughly 720-subject first cohort. High-throughput TCR immunosequencing, statistical association of individual TCRs with disease status, and machine learning were combined to predict cytomegalovirus infection status. A later analysis re-analyzed previously published TCR beta repertoires from 500 to 700 donors and added high-resolution HLA genotyping to study TCR occurrence patterns. Rather than using new phenotypic data, the later analysis identified candidate immune exposures from TCR beta sequences and from how often those sequences occurred across donors. In an earlier analysis of roughly 540 of the donors, high-throughput TCR beta sequencing was used to judge whether each TCR beta V gene segment behaved as functional or pseudogenic. Alongside the repertoire data, information on donor age, sex, ethnicity and CMV serostatus was compiled. A later genetic analysis used genome-wide SNP genotypes for about three fifths of the 666 donors, treating that subset as a discovery cohort. All discovery cohort repertoires had been generated using a single sequencing platform. HLA typing covered class I and class II loci at four-digit resolution. Typing coverage differed by locus: A, B, C, DRB1 and DQB1 were typed in about 620-630 donors, DQA1 in about 500, DPA1 in 600 to 610, and DPB1 in 450 to 480. Because of strong linkage in the cohort, roughly five DR-DQ haplotypes were treated as single units for association and clustering. On average, approximately 250,000 unique TCR beta nucleotide sequences were sequenced per donor among several hundred genotyped donors of the cohort, with roughly 18% of those sequences being non-productive. Broader findings and caveats from the paper: A later analysis associated 15,000 to 20,000 TCR beta sequences with specific HLA alleles at a false discovery rate of 0.05. V-gene and J-gene trimming of TCR beta chains was associated with a missense DCLRE1C variant in a later genetic analysis, and the association was replicated in an independent cohort. Linkage disequilibrium might explain the correlated functional status among segregating V segments, but an unknown experimental factor could not be excluded. According to a later analysis, parvovirus B19, influenza, CMV and Epstein-Barr virus appeared linked to several top co-occurrence clusters. In a later analysis, HLA-associated TCR beta chains showed more clonal expansion and lower generation probabilities than non-associated chains that were equally common. In a later analysis, most CMV-associated TCR beta chains were found to appear HLA-restricted, with HLA associations seemingly driven largely by CMV exposure. Most TCR sequences were seen in very few donors, while some public TCRs were found in many individuals. In both the original and validation cohorts, the classifier was reported to diagnose cytomegalovirus status with high specificity and sensitivity. In vitro tests confirmed that a few of the cytomegalovirus-associated TCR beta chains recognize cytomegalovirus antigens. Sequencing depth was assumed to be roughly uniform across donors in the presence/absence analyses, though that assumption may not hold. Because counts were too low, some 17 rarely observed V segments, including chromosome 9 orphons, were excluded from the earlier analysis of around 590 of the donors. A later genetic analysis reported fewer N-insertions in productive TCRs among donors in an Asian-associated ancestry cluster than the approximately 670-donor mean. CMV serostatus was the only immune exposure information available for the cohort. The sequencing pipeline was judged likely to have produced a cluster of highly shared sequence variants as a technical artifact. According to the authors, the approach could potentially be generalized to other disease states and immunological phenotypes. Because HLA typing was missing for some donors at each locus, association tests included only the typed subset. A further reported finding was that TCR beta sequences accurately predicted the HLA-A and HLA-B alleles for most subjects in the first cohort. Only TCR beta chains were sequenced in this cohort, and the absence of alpha or paired-chain data limited detectable features. A total of 164 TCR beta chains were listed by the study as associated with cytomegalovirus. In a later analysis, the rate of TCR association differed among HLA loci, with DRB1 alleles having the most associated TCRs and HLA-C alleles having the fewest. The 87-base-pair reads could not distinguish some IMGT-functional V segments, including TRBV6-2 and TRBV6-3, so those segments were excluded. When HLA alleles, especially DR and DQ, strongly co-occurred, attributing TCR associations to individual alleles was difficult. Broadly in line with IMGT annotations, most TCR beta V segments showed up in productive rearrangements about 90% or about 30% of the time in an earlier analysis of 450 to 600 of the donors.

CDR1 and CDR2 are drawn from the germline V gene: SNHLY, FYNNEI. V ends up 8 bases short and J 7 bases short, with an unmatched junction base count of 0. Inclusive of the bounding cysteine and phenylalanine, the CDR3 is 10 residues long. The DNA shown is the 30-base CDR3, in frame from base 1. This clone occurred a few times. Its binding antigen is unknown. No base quality values were provided; no much bigger clone lies one nucleotide off. Receptor libraries were prepared by the immunoSEQ multiplex PCR assay. A mixture of 60 forward primers for TCR Vbeta segments and 13 reverse primers for TCR Jbeta segments was used in the multiplex PCR. Amplification of the CDR3 region of rearranged TCR beta genes was performed with a multiplex PCR assay on genomic DNA. Amplified TCR beta libraries were sequenced as 87-base-pair reads on the Illumina HiSeq System. Turning to the authors' computational methods: A later analysis counted some 80 million unique TCR beta chains across the 500 to 850 repertoires, and 9 million to 14 million of these chains were shared by at least two donors. Raw reads were error-corrected and collapsed into unique sequences with a nearest-neighbor algorithm that merged closely related sequences to remove PCR and sequencing errors. CDR3 sequences were aligned to IMGT reference sequences to assign V, D and J gene segments. For a sequence to be retained, a match of at least six nucleotides to both a V gene segment and a J gene segment was required. A rearrangement counted as productive if the CDR3 had no stop codons and remained in frame with V and J, and every other rearrangement counted as non-productive. Following IMGT convention, CDR3 was defined as the stretch from the second conserved V-encoded cysteine to the conserved J-encoded phenylalanine. Sequences without an unambiguous match to a single V gene segment were excluded from the earlier analysis of a few hundred of the donors. In an earlier analysis of approximately 590 of the donors, a V segment was called functional when productive rearrangements were above 56.7%, and segregating when the standard deviation between donors exceeded 5%. A statistical classification framework was developed to diagnose cytomegalovirus status using the catalog of TCR beta chain sequences. A later analysis assigned V and J genes by comparing TCR nucleotide sequences with IMGT/GENE-DB human TR gene sequences. Using the TCRdist pipeline, a later analysis assigned CDR3 sequences along with most-parsimonious VDJ recombination scenarios. In a later analysis, each TCR beta chain was defined by its CDR3 amino acid sequence together with its V-gene family, and reads lacking a unique V-gene family were excluded. To address suspected cross-contamination and a sequencing artifact, a later analysis removed approximately 590 highly shared, low-generation-probability nucleotide sequences. In a later analysis, a clonal expansion index for each public chain was calculated from normalized within-repertoire ranks of inferred template counts. In a later analysis, generation probabilities were computed with a VDJ recombination model fitted to out-of-frame rearrangements, and the resulting probabilities were checked against IGoR. In a later analysis, TCR-TCR, TCR-HLA and TCR-CMV co-occurrence was scored with hypergeometric tests, and a repertoire-size bias correction was applied to TCR pairs. False discovery rates were estimated in a later analysis by permuting HLA or CMV assignments 20 times. In a later analysis, co-occurring TCRs were grouped using DBSCAN, and TCRdist sequence similarity was added for clustering within HLA-allele-positive subsets. Repertoires with fewer than 30,000 or more than 120,000 public chains were left out of co-occurrence clustering, as were about five repertoires with anomalous nucleotide sharing. Entries here come from immuneACCESS through TCRdb and include only in-frame sequences with V and J called. Some clones fail to appear in such tables; in the studies checked, an unresolved V gene covers under half of the shortfall, and the cause of the remainder is unknown. V and J calls and clone size are given by that table; D and trimming were obtained from the DNA. A total of about 92,000 clones appear in this sample, 65% to 85% of them only once. 2% of the sample rests with the top ten.

In total, roughly 670 healthy bone marrow donors made up the cohort. Cohort members were all nominally healthy when sampled, although unrecorded immune exposures were likely present. The donor tested CMV seronegative, placing the donor among the 352 seronegative members of the cohort. Every donor gave a peripheral blood sample, and the peripheral blood mononuclear cells from that sample were used for TCR beta sequencing. The Qiagen DNeasy Blood Extraction Kit was used to extract genomic DNA from the blood cell samples. The receptor comes from a man between 18 and 35 years old in good health and CMV-seronegative. Material: PBMCs. The receptor chain draws on TRBV2 and TRBJ1-2, and 8 junctional nucleotides match TRBD1. In nucleotides, the sequence is TGTGCCAGCGGACAGGGTGGCTACACCTTC. The encoded protein is CASGQGGYTF. Outside the CDR3, residues come from the reference TRBV2 and TRBJ1-2 proteins, so the full variable domain is: EPEVTQTPSHQVTQMGQEVILRCVPISNHLYFYWYRQILGQKVEFLVSFYNNEISEKSEIFDDQFSVERPDGSNFTLKIRSTKLEDSAMYFCASGQGGYTFGSGTRLTVV.